The sequence of this TCR beta chain was determined in a study of response to subunit inactivated influenza vaccine. A word on this clonotype: Its antigen is not identified.

TCRdb re-called the RT-PCR reads through MiXCR, storing one row per CDR3 protein. Of fewer than 550,000 distinct CDR3 sequences listed, about 25% are singletons. The J segment lost 4 bases and the V segment lost 3 bases, leaving 4 bases of the junction unmatched. Germline CDR1 and CDR2: ENHRY and SYGVKD. This CDR3 region has 14 residues. Broader study findings: A suggestion made by the authors is that each seasonal influenza vaccination recruits few new T cells.

The specimen comprised CD4+ T cells sorted from PBMCs, sampled 5 to 6 days after vaccination. The chain joins TRBV10-3 to TRBJ1-1; 8 nucleotides align to TRBD1. The receptor comes from a man between 45 and 60 years old who received an inactivated influenza vaccine. The CDR3 DNA sequence: TGTGCCATCAGTGAAAAGGACAGGGTCACTGAAGCTTTCTTT. Residues: CAISEKDRVTEAFF.